This record covers a single TCR beta chain. The data originate from a study of T cell responses to AZD1222 COVID-19 vaccine. Some clones are missing from TCRdb's copy, which holds only in-frame ones; the method was immunoSEQ multiplex PCR. The sample carries 150,000 to 200,000 clones, just over 90% recorded once. This CDR3 has 15 residues. CDR1 is SGDLS, CDR2 YYNGEE, per germline. Losses at the gene ends were 2 bases for V and 5 bases for J; bases not matched to a gene: 7. The clonotype was recovered from an adult who received the AZD1222 COVID-19 vaccine. The sequencing used peripheral blood, collected 28 days after the second AZD1222 dose. The chain employs TRBV9 and TRBJ1-5; 7 nucleotides align to TRBD1. The CDR3 region has the DNA TGTGCCAGCAGCGTTACAGGGGAGTTGGATCAGCCCCAGCATTTT. It yields the protein CASSVTGELDQPQHF.